Each of the 20 T cell receptor beta chains below was sequenced from the same sample in a study of Ad26.COV2.S vaccination and SARS-CoV-2 variants. TCRdb's copy holds only in-frame clones and misses some; the assay was immunoSEQ multiplex PCR. The sample records about 400,000 clones, 92% being singletons. Specified treatment: 19 received Ad26.COV2.S at low or high dose, single or two shots; 5 received placebo; per-sample allocation not given. Specimens were obtained on day 63 following the first vaccine or placebo injection. Sample: peripheral blood, taken in a trial of Ad26.COV2.S vaccine versus placebo. The receptor source for this set is a person aged 18-60 years who received the Ad26.COV2.S COVID-19 vaccine or a placebo.

This clone was seen a few times. The chain combines TRBV9 with TRBJ1-6, with TRBD1 matching over 9 bases. The CDR3 runs to 15 residues. After removal of 4 bases from V and 8 bases from J, the junction contained 7 bases not matched to a gene. From germline, CDR1 is SGDLS and CDR2 YYNGEE. This CDR3 is CASSPGQGPDSPLHF. In nucleotides, the CDR3 is TGTGCCAGCAGCCCAGGACAGGGGCCGGATTCACCCCTCCACTTT. The whole variable domain, remainder taken from reference TRBV9 and TRBJ1-6, is DSGVTQTPKHLITATGQRVTLRCSPRSGDLSVYWYQQSLDQGLQFLIQYYNGEERAKGNILERFSAQQFPDLHSELNLSSLELGDSALYFCASSPGQGPDSPLHFGNGTRLTVT.

The chain couples TRBV28 to TRBJ2-5, with 8 bases aligning to TRBD1. Losses at the gene ends were 7 bases for V and 5 bases for J; bases not matched to a gene: 6. The CDR3 has 13 amino acids. Germline CDR1 is MDHEN and CDR2 is SYDVKM. In DNA, the CDR3 is TGTGCCAGCATCGAGGGACAGGAGGAGACCCAGTACTTC. This translates into CASIEGQEETQYF.

This chain connects TRBV6-2 or TRBV6-3 to TRBJ1-5; D possibly corresponds to TRBD1 (6 bases). This CDR3 contains 14 residues. Trimming left V 6 bases short and J 4 bases short, with 13 bases between. Per the germline V gene, CDR1 is MNHEY and CDR2 is SVGEGT. CDR3 coding DNA: TGTGCCAGCAGCCCGGACAGACTAAATCAGCCCCAGCATTTT. Its protein product is CASSPDRLNQPQHF.

This rearrangement joins TRBV27 to TRBJ2-7, with 11 nucleotides matching TRBD2. Germline-derived CDR1 and CDR2 are MNHEY and SMNVEV (reference sequence). This CDR3 is 16 amino acids long. V trimming: 2 bases; J trimming: 4 bases; junction bases outside the gene matches: 7. In DNA form, the CDR3 reads TGTGCCAGCAGTTTAAGGCTAGCGGGGGGCTGGTACGAGCAGTACTTC. It specifies CASSLRLAGGWYEQYF.

This chain links TRBV4-3 with TRBJ1-1; the D gene is possibly TRBD1 (5 bases). V lost 4 bases and J 6 bases, leaving 12 bases between the germline ends. In germline, CDR1 is LGHNA, CDR2 YSLEER. The CDR3 totals 13 residues. The DNA for the CDR3 is TGCGCCAGCAGCCCAGAAGCAGGGTCTGAAGCTTTCTTT. The encoded protein is CASSPEAGSEAFF.

This chain links TRBV30 with TRBJ2-7; D is undetermined. In germline, CDR1 is GTSNPN, CDR2 SVGIG (reference sequence). V lost 2 bases to trimming and J lost 7 bases, with 12 bases between them. This CDR3 is 12 amino acids long. The CDR3 region is CAWSPKTREQYF. The CDR3 DNA reads as TGTGCCTGGAGTCCTAAAACAAGGGAGCAGTACTTC.

The chain uses TRBV19 and TRBJ1-2, with no clear D. This CDR3 has 14 residues. The germline CDR1 and CDR2 sequences are LNHDA and SQIVND (reference sequence). Deletions cut 0 bases from V and 9 bases from J, with 14 bases between. CDR3 loop: CASSIDAGLGSYTF. DNA of the CDR3: TGTGCCAGTAGTATAGACGCGGGCTTGGGGAGCTACACCTTC.

The chain combines TRBV7-6 with TRBJ2-2, with D possibly being TRBD1 (6 bases). CDR1 SGHVS and CDR2 FNYEAQ come from the germline V gene. The V end lost 5 bases, the J end lost 0 bases, and 13 bases lay between the germline ends. The CDR3 has 16 residues. CDR3 residues: CASSRQVPANTGELFF. Written as DNA, the CDR3 is TGTGCCAGCAGCAGACAGGTACCCGCGAACACCGGGGAGCTGTTTTTT.

The chain has TRBV19 and TRBJ1-5, with a tentative D call TRBD1 (5 bases). V lost 6 bases, J lost 4 bases, and 16 bases lay in between. Germline CDR1 and CDR2: LNHDA and SQIVND (reference sequence). There are 15 residues in the CDR3. The CDR3 sequence: CASRSDRSLNQPQHF. The CDR3, as DNA: TGTGCCAGTAGAAGCGACAGATCACTAAATCAGCCCCAGCATTTT.

The DNA of the CDR3 is TGTGCCAGCAGCTCAGGACAGGGGGTTTCTGGAAACACCATATATTTT. Translated, it gives CASSSGQGVSGNTIYF. The genes are TRBV7-2 and TRBJ1-3, with TRBD1 matching 10 bases. The germline V gene encodes CDR1 SGHTA and CDR2 FQGNSA. V shed 4 bases and J 1 base; nucleotides not matched to a gene: 4. The CDR3 consists of 16 residues.

The gene calls are TRBV18 and TRBJ1-5; D remains ambiguous. Between the trimmed V and J ends, which lost 2 bases and 3 bases, there was a span of 5 bases. The CDR3 runs 13 residues. The germline V gene has CDR1 KGHSH and CDR2 LQKENI. CDR3: CASSPEFNQPQHF. As DNA, the CDR3 is TGTGCCAGCTCACCAGAGTTCAATCAGCCCCAGCATTTT.

The J gene is TRBJ2-5, the V gene TRBV30; 7 nucleotides agree with TRBD2. V gave up 0 bases and J gave up 10 bases; unmatched junction bases: 8. The CDR3 runs to 13 residues. The germline V gene has CDR1 GTSNPN and CDR2 SVGIG (reference sequence). The CDR3 bases are TGTGCCTGGAGTGTACCCAGCGGGGCGTTCCAGTACTTC. Amino acids: CAWSVPSGAFQYF.

The V and J genes are TRBV7-2 and TRBJ2-1; 7 bases are shared with TRBD2. This CDR3 has 14 amino acids. Germline CDR1 SGHTA, CDR2 FQGNSA. V was pared by 5 bases and J by 9 bases, with 10 bases of the junction left unmatched. CDR3 amino acids: CASSRRLAPAEQFF. The CDR3 DNA sequence: TGTGCCAGCAGCAGGAGACTAGCCCCCGCTGAGCAGTTCTTC.

The chain recombines TRBV6-6 with TRBJ1-3; maybe TRBD1 (5 bases). With 5 bases removed from V and 0 bases from J, the gap between germline ends came to 11 bases. There are 15 residues in the CDR3. Germline values: CDR1 MNHNY, CDR2 SVGAGI (reference sequence). CDR3 region: CASSRQRDSGNTIYF. CDR3 sequence (DNA): TGTGCCAGCAGTCGACAGCGAGACTCTGGAAACACCATATATTTT.

The J gene is TRBJ2-3, the V gene TRBV9, with D perhaps matching TRBD2 (5 bases). The CDR3 is 15 amino acids. Germline V gene sequence: CDR1 SGDLS, CDR2 YYNGEE. The V and J ends lost 4 bases and 0 bases respectively, with 12 bases between them. The CDR3 DNA reads as TGTGCCAGCAGCCCTAGAAGCGGTAGCACAGATACGCAGTATTTT. Translated: CASSPRSGSTDTQYF. Supplemented by reference TRBV9 and TRBJ2-3, the full variable domain reads DSGVTQTPKHLITATGQRVTLRCSPRSGDLSVYWYQQSLDQGLQFLIQYYNGEERAKGNILERFSAQQFPDLHSELNLSSLELGDSALYFCASSPRSGSTDTQYFGPGTRLTVL.

With respect to this clone: This same CDR3 is encoded by further DNA sequences in the sample. The genes are TRBV20-1 and TRBJ1-1; D possibly corresponds to TRBD1 (5 bases). Germline lookup yields CDR1 DFQATT and CDR2 SNEGSKA (reference sequence). The CDR3 is 12 amino acids. Trimming pared 3 bases from V and 1 base from J, leaving 6 bases between. CDR3 in amino acids: CSASRGNTEAFF. The CDR3, as DNA: TGCAGTGCTAGTAGGGGGAACACTGAAGCTTTCTTT.

This clone was seen a single time. The rearrangement links TRBV7-2 to TRBJ2-3; 9 bases align to TRBD2. V was pared by 5 bases and J by 4 bases, with 7 bases of the junction left unmatched. CDR3 length: 15 amino acids. Germline V gene data show CDR1 as SGHTA and CDR2 as FQGNSA. For the CDR3, the DNA is TGTGCCAGCAGCCCAAGCGGGGGGTTGGCAGATACGCAGTATTTT. It specifies CASSPSGGLADTQYF. The entire variable domain, with the rest obtained from reference TRBV7-2 and TRBJ2-3, is as follows: GAGVSQSPSNKVTEKGKDVELRCDPISGHTALYWYRQSLGQGLEFLIYFQGNSAPDKSGLPSDRFSAERTGGSVSTLTIQRTQQEDSAVYLCASSPSGGLADTQYFGPGTRLTVL.

The chain is built from TRBV6-2 or TRBV6-3 and TRBJ1-5; 9 positions agree with TRBD1. Germline loops: CDR1 MNHEY, CDR2 SVGEGT. This CDR3 is 14 amino acids long. The trim removed 6 bases at V and 4 bases at J, leaving 4 bases unmatched. The CDR3 sequence is CASSRDRGNQPQHF. CDR3 in DNA: TGTGCCAGCAGCCGTGACAGGGGGAATCAGCCCCAGCATTTT.

The J gene is TRBJ2-5, the V gene TRBV6-7; 8 bases are shared with TRBD2. TRBV6-7 is classed as an ORF, of uncertain function. V dropped 5 bases and J dropped 1; count of bases not matched to a gene: 9. CDR3 length equals 16 residues. For the CDR3, the DNA is TGTGCCAGCAGTACCCCGGGACTAGGGCCCCAAGAGACCCAGTACTTC. This translates into CASSTPGLGPQETQYF.

J is TRBJ1-2 and V is TRBV30; D remains ambiguous. V was trimmed by 0 bases and J by 4 bases, leaving 9 bases between them. CDR1 and CDR2 from the germline V gene are GTSNPN and SVGIG (reference sequence). The CDR3 totals 13 residues. The CDR3 loop is CAWSVEQTYGYTF. The CDR3 bases are TGTGCCTGGAGTGTCGAACAGACCTATGGCTACACCTTC.